This T cell receptor (beta chain) was captured by sequencing in a study of shared clonotypes between healthy human individuals. Repertoires were generated with immunoSEQ multiplex PCR, while TCRdb's copy carries only in-frame clones and drops some. The sample shows some 2.1 million clones, roughly 93% of them seen only once. This clone was observed once. Antigen unknown. This CDR3 contains 15 residues. Trimming took off 5 bases at V and 8 bases at J, with 19 bases between the two ends. Germline V CDR1 and CDR2: SGHTA, FQGNSA. Study results and caveats: Rarefaction indicated that sorted-subset sequencing remained incomplete although depth was large. Sampling covered nothing but blood. Tissue TCR repertoires likely differ from those found in blood. Clonotypes shared by all four donors outscored non-shared clonotypes in generation probability.

Naive CD8 cells lacked CD45RO and underwent positive selection for CCR7, leaving out terminally differentiated effector memory CD45RA+ cells. The sequencing input was naive CD8+ T cells from PBMCs. The TCR sequence derives from a man younger than 35 in good health. Some clones in this sample may be carry-over from other donors' samples. The chain couples TRBV7-2 to TRBJ2-1; D might be TRBD1 (6 bases). The CDR3 coding sequence is TGTGCCAGCAGCCACGGGGACACCGACACCCATGAGCAGTTCTTC. This encodes CASSHGDTDTHEQFF.